The 13 T cell receptor beta chains below all came from one sample that was sequenced in a study of early T cells in non-severe SARS-CoV-2 infection. In TCRdb, the 5' RACE reads were re-called with MiXCR into one record per CDR3 protein. The repertoire holds 55,000 to 80,000 distinct CDR3 sequences, with 7% to 9.5% as singletons. The sequenced sample was whole blood, obtained at baseline. These TCRs come from an adult who was a healthcare worker with PCR-confirmed SARS-CoV-2 infection or an uninfected control (not recorded which).

This clonotype has a handful of counts. The chain uses TRBV2 and TRBJ2-7; D gene ambiguous. V was trimmed by 7 bases and J by 1 base, leaving 14 bases between them. From germline, CDR1 is SNHLY and CDR2 FYNNEI. This CDR3 contains 14 residues. CDR3 protein: CASTPTPVSYEQYF. DNA for the CDR3: TGTGCCAGCACCCCCACGCCAGTATCCTACGAGCAGTACTTC.

This clonotype was seen at least ten times. The CDR3 DNA reads TGTGCCAGCTCACCAGCTAGCGGGAGTGGTGGGGAAAACGAGCAGTACTTC. It specifies CASSPASGSGGENEQYF. The V call is TRBV18, the J call TRBJ2-7, with 10 bases fitting TRBD2. Germline V CDR1 and CDR2: KGHSH, LQKENI. CDR3 length: 17 amino acids. V lost 2 bases to trimming and J lost 5 bases; unmatched junction nucleotides: 12.

This clonotype came up many times. The rearrangement joins TRBV27 to TRBJ1-6; 10 positions agree with TRBD1. This CDR3 has 14 residues. V shed 8 bases, J shed 6 bases, and the junction held 4 bases outside the gene matches. The germline V gene has CDR1 MNHEY and CDR2 SMNVEV (reference sequence). The CDR3 reads CASRRQGANSPLHF. As DNA, the CDR3 is TGTGCCAGCCGAAGACAGGGGGCTAATTCACCCCTCCACTTT.

This clonotype was detected ten times or more. V gene TRBV6-4 combines with J gene TRBJ2-1; no definite D call. With 2 bases removed from V and 0 bases from J, the gap between germline ends came to 8 bases. Germline V gene data show CDR1 as MRHNA and CDR2 as SNTAGT. This CDR3 is 15 amino acids long. For the CDR3, the DNA is TGTGCCAGCAGTGACAAAGCAGGCTCCTACAATGAGCAGTTCTTC. Protein sequence: CASSDKAGSYNEQFF.

This clonotype was found a few times. The chain uses TRBV18 and TRBJ1-1; a possible D gene is TRBD1 (6 bases). Germline loops: CDR1 KGHSH, CDR2 LQKENI. Trimming pared 3 bases from V and 1 base from J, leaving 12 bases between. This CDR3 region has 15 residues. CDR3 region: CASSPVVGGNTEAFF. CDR3 coding DNA: TGTGCCAGCTCACCCGTGGTAGGGGGGAACACTGAAGCTTTCTTT. Based on the CDR3 plus reference TRBV18 and TRBJ1-1, the full variable domain is NAGVMQNPRHLVRRRGQEARLRCSPMKGHSHVYWYRQLPEEGLKFMVYLQKENIIDESGMPKERFSAEFPKEGPSILRIQQVVRGDSAAYFCASSPVVGGNTEAFFGQGTRLTVV.

This clonotype has just a few counts. The chain uses TRBV4-2 and TRBJ2-1, with TRBD2 matching 8 bases. With V trimmed by 0 bases and J by 6 bases, 10 bases remained unmatched. Germline CDR1 is LGHNA and CDR2 is YNFKEQ. The length of the CDR3 is 17 residues. The chain's CDR3 is CASSQDGGSGILNEQFF. In DNA form, the CDR3 reads TGTGCCAGCAGCCAAGATGGTGGTAGCGGGATTCTCAATGAGCAGTTCTTC.

This clonotype appeared a few times. This sequence joins TRBV4-2 and TRBJ2-1, with D possibly TRBD1 on 6 matching bases. CDR3 length: 15 residues. V was pared by 1 base and J by 7 bases, with 14 bases between. The V gene's germline CDR1 is LGHNA and CDR2 YNFKEQ. The CDR3 loop reads CASSQAPPRGNEQFF. The CDR3 bases are TGTGCCAGCAGCCAAGCCCCTCCCAGGGGAAATGAGCAGTTCTTC.

The gene calls are TRBV24-1 and TRBJ1-5, with 10 bases matching TRBD1. The germline V gene encodes CDR1 KGHDR and CDR2 SFDVKD. CDR3 size: 16 residues. V trimming: 3 bases; J trimming: 6 bases; junction bases outside the gene matches: 7. This CDR3 reads CATSDPTGGGGQPQHF. For the CDR3, the DNA is TGTGCCACCAGTGATCCGACAGGGGGCGGTGGTCAGCCCCAGCATTTT.

The chain joins TRBV6-2 or TRBV6-3 to TRBJ2-7; 10 nucleotides line up with TRBD2. Germline CDR1 MNHEY, CDR2 SVGEGT. The V gene end was trimmed by 3 bases and the J gene end by 6 bases; junction bases not matched to a gene: 5. This CDR3 has 14 amino acids. The CDR3 DNA reads as TGTGCCAGCAGTTATGGGCTAGCGGGAGCCGAGCAGTACTTC. Protein: CASSYGLAGAEQYF.

This clonotype was picked up many times. The rearrangement uses TRBV20-1 and TRBJ2-7; a weak D match, TRBD1 (5 bases). Germline CDR1 DFQATT, CDR2 SNEGSKA (reference sequence). Trimming pared 5 bases from V and 2 bases from J, leaving 10 bases between. The CDR3 has 12 amino acids. DNA of the CDR3: TGCAGTGCTCTCCAGACAGCCTACGAGCAGTACTTC. Protein: CSALQTAYEQYF.

There are a few counts of this clonotype. For the CDR3, the DNA is TGCGCCAGCAGCTTTGGGCAGTCCTACGAGCAGTACTTC. This codes for CASSFGQSYEQYF. V and J are TRBV5-1 and TRBJ2-7; D is ambiguous. Looked up from germline, CDR1 is SGHRS and CDR2 is YFSETQ. V lost 2 bases, J lost 1 base, and 7 bases lay in between. CDR3 size: 13 residues.

This clonotype was found a few times. The chain is built from TRBV7-8 and TRBJ2-1; D is undetermined. This CDR3 comprises 13 residues. Germline V gene data show CDR1 as SGHVS and CDR2 as FQNEAQ. The ends were cut back, 2 bases at V and 6 bases at J, with 8 bases in the middle. This chain's CDR3 is CASSLSYTNEQFF. CDR3 DNA: TGTGCCAGCAGCTTAAGCTACACCAATGAGCAGTTCTTC.

The sample holds many counts of this clonotype. This chain uses TRBV20-1 with TRBJ2-3, with D possibly called TRBD1 or TRBD2 (5 bases each). Germline CDR1 reads DFQATT; CDR2 reads SNEGSKA (reference sequence). Trimming took off 0 bases at V and 4 bases at J, with 14 bases between the two ends. The CDR3 is made up of 15 amino acids. The CDR3 loop is CSAREGVARADTQYF. The DNA for the CDR3 is TGCAGTGCTAGAGAAGGGGTTGCGAGGGCAGATACGCAGTATTTT.